Following are 5 T cell receptor beta chains from one sample sequenced in a study of T cells in Graves' hyperthyroidism and ophthalmopathy. Amplification yielded TCR beta CDR3 regions, with RNA transcripts as the source. The HTBI primer set served for first-round RT-PCR of the TCR CDR3. MiXCR, run by TCRdb on the multiplex PCR reads, gives a single entry per CDR3 protein. The sample lists roughly 530,000 distinct CDR3 sequences, roughly 15% occurring once. Source material: blood. Receptors originate from a woman younger than 30 with Graves' ophthalmopathy.

This clonotype was seen repeatedly, ten times or more. The chain employs TRBV5-1 and TRBJ1-2; 12 positions agree with TRBD1. Germline CDR1 SGHRS, CDR2 YFSETQ. J was trimmed by 8 bases and V by 4 bases; bases with no gene match: 9. The CDR3 extends over 15 amino acids. For the CDR3, the DNA is TGCGCCAGCAGCCTGGGACAGGGGGCTTTTGGCGGCTACACCTTC. The encoded protein is CASSLGQGAFGGYTF. Together with reference TRBV5-1 and TRBJ1-2, the CDR3 gives the full variable domain: KAGVTQTPRYLIKTRGQQVTLSCSPISGHRSVSWYQQTPGQGLQFLFEYFSETQRNKGNFPGRFSGRQFSNSRSEMNVSTLELGDSALYLCASSLGQGAFGGYTFGSGTRLTVV.

This sequence joins TRBV13 and TRBJ2-4; tentatively, D is TRBD1 or TRBD2 (7 bases each). CDR1 PRHDT and CDR2 FYEKMQ come from the germline V gene (reference sequence). Between the trimmed V and J ends, which lost 5 bases and 5 bases, there was a span of 16 bases. The CDR3 runs 15 residues. The CDR3 DNA sequence: TGTGCCAGCAGCGGACTCAGGGGGGGCCAAAACATTCAGTACTTC. It encodes CASSGLRGGQNIQYF.

The table lists this clonotype with many counts. The V call is TRBV5-6, the J call TRBJ2-3; 10 bases map to TRBD1. The V segment lost 4 bases and the J segment 2 bases; nucleotides outside the gene matches: 7. The CDR3 is made up of 16 amino acids. The V gene's germline CDR1 is SGHDT and CDR2 YYEEEE. The CDR3 sequence: CASSLRTGGNTDTQYF. DNA of the CDR3: TGTGCCAGCAGCCTCCGGACAGGGGGGAACACAGATACGCAGTATTTT.

This chain connects TRBV7-9 to TRBJ2-1; D is unclear. The CDR3 covers 16 residues. V shed 7 bases and J shed 0 bases, with 16 bases lying between them. The germline V gene encodes CDR1 SEHNR and CDR2 FQNEAQ (reference sequence). The CDR3 region has the DNA TGTGCCAGCATCTGGGTCGGTCTCAACTCCTACAATGAGCAGTTCTTC. Amino acids: CASIWVGLNSYNEQFF.

This sequence joins TRBV19 and TRBJ2-2, with 7 bases fitting TRBD1. CDR3 length equals 15 residues. Germline V gene sequence: CDR1 LNHDA, CDR2 SQIVND (reference sequence). V gave up 6 bases and J gave up 5 bases; unmatched junction bases: 9. The chain's CDR3 is CASSPRQGWTGELFF. The CDR3 bases are TGTGCCAGTAGCCCGAGACAGGGTTGGACCGGGGAGCTGTTTTTT.